The next 5 T cell receptor beta chains were all read from a single sample in a study of shared clonotypes between healthy human individuals. Here immunoSEQ multiplex PCR was the method, and the copy in TCRdb shows in-frame clones only, minus some. The sample has over 2 million clones; 95% are singletons. Specimen: naive CD4+ T cells sorted from blood. Stated subset: CD45RA+ positively selected. Receptor source: a man aged 18 to 35 in good health.

This clone was seen just once. V and J are TRBV2 and TRBJ1-5; TRBD1 is a possible D gene (5 bases). Germline CDR1 and CDR2: SNHLY and FYNNEI. There are 17 residues in the CDR3. V lost 4 bases and J 7 bases, leaving 23 bases between the germline ends. The CDR3 DNA reads as TGTGCCAGCAGTGGAGGGTCAGGGAGGTCCTTAGGGCAGCCCCAGCATTTT. Protein: CASSGGSGRSLGQPQHF.

The V and J genes are TRBV5-6 and TRBJ1-6; weak D call: TRBD1 (5 bases). Trimming cost V 2 bases and J 7 bases, with 13 bases left between them. CDR1 SGHDT and CDR2 YYEEEE come from the germline V gene. The CDR3 totals 15 residues. CDR3 residues: CASSFGTGQNSPLHF. DNA for the CDR3: TGTGCCAGCAGCTTCGGCACAGGACAAAATTCACCCCTCCACTTT. The full variable domain, its missing parts supplied by reference TRBV5-6 and TRBJ1-6, is DAGVTQSPTHLIKTRGQQVTLRCSPKSGHDTVSWYQQALGQGPQFIFQYYEEEERQRGNFPDRFSGHQFPNYSSELNVNALLLGDSALYLCASSFGTGQNSPLHFGNGTRLTVT.

The chain employs TRBV5-5 and TRBJ2-7; 10 nucleotides align to TRBD1. The CDR3 covers 15 residues. The germline V gene encodes CDR1 SGHKS and CDR2 YYEKEE (reference sequence). V lost 0 bases and J lost 6; bases outside the gene matches: 6. The CDR3 coding sequence is TGTGCCAGCAGCTTGGAGGGGACAGGGGTGGCCGAGCAGTACTTC. Amino acid sequence: CASSLEGTGVAEQYF. The entire variable domain, with the rest obtained from reference TRBV5-5 and TRBJ2-7, is as follows: DAGVTQSPTHLIKTRGQQVTLRCSPISGHKSVSWYQQVLGQGPQFIFQYYEKEERGRGNFPDRFSARQFPNYSSELNVNALLLGDSALYLCASSLEGTGVAEQYFGPGTRLTVT.

The chain carries TRBV6-1 and TRBJ2-2, with 7 positions matching TRBD1. Germline V CDR1 and CDR2: MNHNS, SASEGT. The ends lost 2 bases at V and 6 bases at J; junction bases unmatched: 9. This CDR3 has 16 residues. The CDR3 here is CASSERAGGNPGELFF. CDR3 sequence (DNA): TGTGCCAGCAGTGAAAGAGCAGGGGGTAATCCCGGGGAGCTGTTTTTT.

The rearrangement uses TRBV4-3 and TRBJ2-3; D is possibly TRBD2 (6 bases). The CDR3 is made up of 17 amino acids. Trimming left V 0 bases short and J 0 bases short, with 13 bases between. The germline V gene has CDR1 LGHNA and CDR2 YSLEER. CDR3 nucleotide sequence: TGCGCCAGCAGCCAAGATGCCGGGACTCAAAGCACAGATACGCAGTATTTT. This translates into CASSQDAGTQSTDTQYF.